This TCR beta chain was recorded in a study of blood T cell repertoires in COVID-19 (dated by TCRdb to the early 2020s). Background for the entire study: Samples covering the acute and convalescent phases of COVID-19 were provided by collaborators in the United States, Italy and Spain. The material from the prospective study consisted of cDNA or gDNA derived from T cells, B-cell-depleted T cells, or PBMCs. Deeply sampled blood TCRbeta repertoires from subjects exposed to, actively infected with, or recovered from COVID-19 were included in the dataset. The repertoires were released in a freely available public database meant as a resource for research on the immune response to SARS-CoV-2. Samples were obtained from the ongoing ImmuneRACE study (first 160 participants) and from some 1,200 subjects provided by 6 global collaborators. Nearly every sample came with metadata listing a de-identified subject ID, COVID-19 status, age in years and sex. Where available, HLA class I and class II types were taken from metadata supplied by the sample provider and were not determined by assay-based typing.

Overall results and qualifications from the work: How much clinical and demographic metadata was included differed by source and by participant, and the metadata was provided uncurated.

The CDR1 and CDR2 encoded by the germline V gene are SGDLS and YYNGEE. Trimming takes 4 bases off V and 6 bases off J; junction bases not matched to a gene: 1. CDR3 length: 12 amino acids, cysteine to phenylalanine. Only the CDR3 region is kept as DNA, spanning 36 bases read in frame from base 1. TCRbeta CDR3 regions were amplified from genomic DNA by means of the immunoSEQ Assay, a bias-controlled multiplex PCR. Concerning the study's data processing: The number of nucleated cells in each sample was estimated from the amplification of reference gene primers within the assay. To quantify the absolute abundance of each unique TCRbeta CDR3 rearrangement, sequence reads were collapsed and filtered. For each sample, productive Simpson clonality was calculated by taking the square root of Simpson's diversity index across productive rearrangements. Held by TCRdb, this immuneACCESS table contains in-frame sequences only and omits some clones. Under half of the omission traces to an unresolved V gene where checked; the cause of the rest is unknown. V, J and clone size derive from that table, while D and trimming were established from the DNA sequence. Counted in this sample were some 130,000 clones; approximately 80% of them appeared once. The ten largest clones represent roughly 1.8% of the sample.

About this clone: Its antigen is still unknown. Base quality data are lacking; no much larger clone is found one base away.

Whole blood was collected in K2EDTA tubes by collaborating institutions according to the institutions' own protocols. For TCRbeta analysis, collaborators shipped samples as frozen whole blood, isolated PBMCs, or DNA extracted from either of those sample types. The clonotype originates from a man aged 70 or older with acute or convalescent COVID-19. Sequences were obtained from peripheral blood. The rearrangement combines TRBV9 with TRBJ2-7, and TRBD1 aligns with 10 junction nucleotides. The nucleotide sequence reads TGTGCCAGCAGCAGGGACAGGGGCGAGCAGTACTTC. It translates to CASSRDRGEQYF.